The clone carrying this T cell receptor (beta chain) was seen at least ten times. The data were taken from a study of T-cell reconstitution after alpha-beta-depleted transplantation in children. Preparing the TCRbeta library involved the use of unique molecular identifiers. A single record per CDR3 protein comes from TCRdb applying MiXCR to the PCR reads. The sample shows 150,000 to 200,000 distinct CDR3 sequences, over 5.5% of them seen only once. The ends were cut back, 8 bases at V and 4 bases at J, with 23 bases in the middle. This CDR3 contains 16 residues. Per germline, CDR1 LGHDT and CDR2 YNNKEL (reference sequence).

Here the sequenced sample was PBMCs from the stem cell graft donor, taken from the stem cell graft. The chain couples TRBV3-1 to TRBJ1-1; unclear D gene. This sequence was found in a human donor who donated a stem cell graft to a child with Wiskott-Aldrich syndrome. The CDR3 DNA reads as TGTGCCAGCGGCAAAAACCCTCTTAGGACCCGCACTGAAGCTTTCTTT. It encodes CASGKNPLRTRTEAFF.